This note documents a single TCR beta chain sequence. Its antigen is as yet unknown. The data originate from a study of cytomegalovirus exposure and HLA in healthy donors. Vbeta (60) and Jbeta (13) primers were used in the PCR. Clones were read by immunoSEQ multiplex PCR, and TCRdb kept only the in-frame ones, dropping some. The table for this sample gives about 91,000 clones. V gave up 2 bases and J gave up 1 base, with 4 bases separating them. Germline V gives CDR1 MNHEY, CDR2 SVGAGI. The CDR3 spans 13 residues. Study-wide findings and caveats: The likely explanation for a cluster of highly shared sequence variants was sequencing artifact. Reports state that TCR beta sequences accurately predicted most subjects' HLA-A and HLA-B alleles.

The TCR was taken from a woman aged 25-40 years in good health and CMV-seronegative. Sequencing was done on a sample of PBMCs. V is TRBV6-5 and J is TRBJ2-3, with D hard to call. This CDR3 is CASSYKRTDTQYF. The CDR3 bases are TGTGCCAGCAGTTACAAGCGCACAGATACGCAGTATTTT.